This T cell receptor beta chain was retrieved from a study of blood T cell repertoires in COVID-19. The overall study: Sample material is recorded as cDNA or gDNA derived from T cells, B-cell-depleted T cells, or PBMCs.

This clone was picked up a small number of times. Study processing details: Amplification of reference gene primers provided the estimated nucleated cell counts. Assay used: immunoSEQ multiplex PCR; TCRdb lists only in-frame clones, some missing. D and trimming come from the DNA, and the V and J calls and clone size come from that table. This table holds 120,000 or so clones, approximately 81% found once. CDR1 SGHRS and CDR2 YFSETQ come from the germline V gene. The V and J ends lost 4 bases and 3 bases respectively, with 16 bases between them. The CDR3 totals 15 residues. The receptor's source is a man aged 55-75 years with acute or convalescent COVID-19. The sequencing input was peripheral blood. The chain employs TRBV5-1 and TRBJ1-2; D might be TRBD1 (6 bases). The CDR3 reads CASSPDRPTDYGYTF. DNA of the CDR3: TGCGCCAGCAGCCCGGACAGACCAACCGACTATGGCTACACCTTC. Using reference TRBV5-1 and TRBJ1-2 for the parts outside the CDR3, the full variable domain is KAGVTQTPRYLIKTRGQQVTLSCSPISGHRSVSWYQQTPGQGLQFLFEYFSETQRNKGNFPGRFSGRQFSNSRSEMNVSTLELGDSALYLCASSPDRPTDYGYTFGSGTRLTVV.